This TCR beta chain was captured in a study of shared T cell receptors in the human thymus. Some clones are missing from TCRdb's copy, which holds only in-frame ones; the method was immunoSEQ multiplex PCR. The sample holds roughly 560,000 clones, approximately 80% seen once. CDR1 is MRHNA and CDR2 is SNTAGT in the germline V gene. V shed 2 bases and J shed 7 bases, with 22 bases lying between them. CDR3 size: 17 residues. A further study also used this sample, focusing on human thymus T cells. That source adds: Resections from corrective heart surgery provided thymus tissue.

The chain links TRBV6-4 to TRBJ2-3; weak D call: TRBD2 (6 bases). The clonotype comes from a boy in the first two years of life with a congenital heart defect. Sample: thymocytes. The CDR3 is CASSDTESSEKGNTQYF. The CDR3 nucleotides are TGTGCCAGCAGTGACACTGAATCTAGCGAAAAGGGAAATACGCAGTATTTT.